The 3 T cell receptor beta chains presented below share a single source sample, sequenced in a study of spatial heterogeneity in lung cancer. TCRdb used MiXCR to reprocess the 5' RACE reads, holding one entry per CDR3 protein. The repertoire holds 25,000 to 30,000 distinct CDR3 sequences, with approximately 5.6% as singletons. Stated time point: blood at routine non-recurrence follow-up after resection. Whole RNA came from tumor, nontumor lung or frozen PBMC and was sequenced without being sorted. The sequencing here drew on PBMCs, taken at follow-up. Every receptor here comes from a male donor with early-stage non-small cell lung cancer.

The V and J genes are TRBV6-2 or TRBV6-3 and TRBJ2-3; TRBD2 might be the D (6 bases). Germline CDR1 is MNHEY and CDR2 is SVGEGT. The CDR3 loop spans 16 amino acids. V lost 7 bases and J 0 bases, leaving 17 bases between the germline ends. CDR3 sequence (DNA): TGTGCCAGCACCCAGGGAGGACCCCAAAGCACAGATACGCAGTATTTT. As protein: CASTQGGPQSTDTQYF.

This clonotype was seen repeatedly, ten times or more. The chain uses TRBV5-1 and TRBJ2-7; D might be TRBD1 (6 bases). The germline V gene encodes CDR1 SGHRS and CDR2 YFSETQ. CDR3 length equals 14 residues. Trimming removed 0 bases from V and 4 bases from J, with 11 bases in between. The CDR3, as DNA: TGCGCCAGCAGCTTGGGGTTACAGGGTTACGAGCAGTACTTC. It is translated as CASSLGLQGYEQYF.

This clonotype was seen only a few times. V gene TRBV7-2 combines with J gene TRBJ1-5; no definite D call. CDR1 is SGHTA and CDR2 is FQGNSA in the germline V gene. There are 14 residues in the CDR3. Trimming pared 1 base from V and 0 bases from J, leaving 4 bases between. CDR3 in amino acids: CASSLDPSNQPQHF. The CDR3 nucleotides read TGTGCCAGCAGCTTAGATCCTAGCAATCAGCCCCAGCATTTT.